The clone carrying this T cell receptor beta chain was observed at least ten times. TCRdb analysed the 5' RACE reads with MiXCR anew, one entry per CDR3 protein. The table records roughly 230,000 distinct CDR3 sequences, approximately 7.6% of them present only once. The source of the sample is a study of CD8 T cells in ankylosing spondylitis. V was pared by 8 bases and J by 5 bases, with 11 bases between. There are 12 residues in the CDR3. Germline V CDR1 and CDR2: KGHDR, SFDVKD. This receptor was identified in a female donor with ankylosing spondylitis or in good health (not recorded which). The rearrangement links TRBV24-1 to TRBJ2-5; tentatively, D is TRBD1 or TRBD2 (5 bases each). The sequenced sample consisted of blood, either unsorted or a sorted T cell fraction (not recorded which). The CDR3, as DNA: TGTGCCACCAAAGGAGAGGGGGAGACCCAGTACTTC. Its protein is CATKGEGETQYF.